This T cell receptor (beta chain) is drawn from a study of T cell responses to AZD1222 COVID-19 vaccine. Whole-study results and caveats: A reported finding is that nearly half of spike-specific TCRs target unmutated variant regions. None of the repertoires were sampled until the peak T cell response had passed.

Sequencing used immunoSEQ multiplex PCR; TCRdb keeps in-frame clones, though not all of them. Counted here are 120,000 to 150,000 clones, about 93% occurring once; the ten biggest clones make up approximately 5.3%. A note on this clone: Its antigen is as yet unknown.

The CDR3 extends over 12 amino acids. Trimming left V 7 bases short and J 1 base short, with 8 bases between. The germline gives CDR1 SGHRS, CDR2 YFSETQ. The receptor comes from an adult in good health. The chain links TRBV5-1 to TRBJ1-1; a possible D gene is TRBD1 (5 bases). The source material was peripheral blood, sampled on day 0 of AZD1222 vaccination. The CDR3 DNA is TGCGCCAGCGGGACGGGGAACACTGAAGCTTTCTTT. This translates into CASGTGNTEAFF.